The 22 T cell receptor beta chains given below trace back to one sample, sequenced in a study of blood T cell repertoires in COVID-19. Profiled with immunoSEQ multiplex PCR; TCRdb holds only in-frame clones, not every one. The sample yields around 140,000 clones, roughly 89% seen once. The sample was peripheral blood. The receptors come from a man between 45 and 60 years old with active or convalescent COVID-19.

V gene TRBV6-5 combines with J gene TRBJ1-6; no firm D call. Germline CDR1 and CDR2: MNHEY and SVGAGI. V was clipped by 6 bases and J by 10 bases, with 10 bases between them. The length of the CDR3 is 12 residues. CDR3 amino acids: CASRIASSPLHF. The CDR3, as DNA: TGTGCCAGCAGGATAGCCAGCTCACCCCTCCACTTT.

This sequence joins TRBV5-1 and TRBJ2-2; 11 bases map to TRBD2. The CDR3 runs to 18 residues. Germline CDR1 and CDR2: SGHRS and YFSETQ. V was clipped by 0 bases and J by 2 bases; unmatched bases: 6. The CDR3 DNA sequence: TGCGCCAGCAGCTTGGAGGCTAGCGGGGGGCAAAACACCGGGGAGCTGTTTTTT. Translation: CASSLEASGGQNTGELFF.

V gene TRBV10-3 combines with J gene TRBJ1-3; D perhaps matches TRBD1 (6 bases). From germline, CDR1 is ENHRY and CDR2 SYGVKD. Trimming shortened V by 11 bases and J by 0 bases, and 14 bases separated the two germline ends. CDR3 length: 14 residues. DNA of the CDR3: TGTGCCGCAATACAGGGCCTCTCTGGAAACACCATATATTTT. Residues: CAAIQGLSGNTIYF.

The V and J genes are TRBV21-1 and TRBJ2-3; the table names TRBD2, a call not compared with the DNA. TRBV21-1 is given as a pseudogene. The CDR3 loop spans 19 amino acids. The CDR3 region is CASSKGLAGGLKGTDTQYF. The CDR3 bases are TGTGCCAGCAGCAAGGGACTAGCGGGAGGGCTAAAGGGCACAGATACGCAGTATTTT.

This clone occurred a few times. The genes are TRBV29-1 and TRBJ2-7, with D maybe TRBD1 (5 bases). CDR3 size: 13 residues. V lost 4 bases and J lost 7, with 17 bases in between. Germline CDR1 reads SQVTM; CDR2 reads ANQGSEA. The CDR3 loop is CSVASAGLGEQYF. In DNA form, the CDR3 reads TGCAGCGTTGCATCCGCAGGGCTTGGGGAGCAGTACTTC.

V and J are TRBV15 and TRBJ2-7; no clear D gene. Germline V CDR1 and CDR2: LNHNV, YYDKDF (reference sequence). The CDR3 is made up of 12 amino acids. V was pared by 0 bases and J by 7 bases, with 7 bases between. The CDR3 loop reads CATSRDSIEQYF. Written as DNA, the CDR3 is TGTGCCACCAGCAGAGATTCCATTGAGCAGTACTTC.

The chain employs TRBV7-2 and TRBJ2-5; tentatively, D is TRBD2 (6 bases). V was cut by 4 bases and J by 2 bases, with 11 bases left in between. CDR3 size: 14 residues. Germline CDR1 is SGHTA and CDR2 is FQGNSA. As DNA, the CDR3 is TGTGCCAGCAGCTCGGTGCGGGGACAAGAGACCCAGTACTTC. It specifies CASSSVRGQETQYF.

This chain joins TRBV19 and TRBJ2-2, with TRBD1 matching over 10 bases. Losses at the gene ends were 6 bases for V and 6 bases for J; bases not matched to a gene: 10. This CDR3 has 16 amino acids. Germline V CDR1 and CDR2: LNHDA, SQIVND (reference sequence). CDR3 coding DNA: TGTGCCAGTAGCTTCAACCCGGGACAGGGGCCCGGGGAGCTGTTTTTT. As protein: CASSFNPGQGPGELFF.

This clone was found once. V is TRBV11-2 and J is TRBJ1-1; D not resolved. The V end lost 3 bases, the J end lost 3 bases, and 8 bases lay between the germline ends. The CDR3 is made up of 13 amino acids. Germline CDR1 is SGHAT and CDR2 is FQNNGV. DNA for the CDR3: TGTGCCAGCAGCTTTGTCCGGGACACTGAAGCTTTCTTT. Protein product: CASSFVRDTEAFF.

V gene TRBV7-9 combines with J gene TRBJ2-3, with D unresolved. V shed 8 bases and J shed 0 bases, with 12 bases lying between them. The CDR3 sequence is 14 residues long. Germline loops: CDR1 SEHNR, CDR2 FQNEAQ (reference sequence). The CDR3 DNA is TGTGCCAGCGGAGTCGATATTAGCACAGATACGCAGTATTTT. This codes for CASGVDISTDTQYF.

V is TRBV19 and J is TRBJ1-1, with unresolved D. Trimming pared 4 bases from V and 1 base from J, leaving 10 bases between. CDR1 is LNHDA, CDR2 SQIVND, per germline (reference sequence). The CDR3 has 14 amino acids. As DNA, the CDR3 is TGTGCCAGTAGTACCCGGGTCGAGAACACTGAAGCTTTCTTT. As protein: CASSTRVENTEAFF.

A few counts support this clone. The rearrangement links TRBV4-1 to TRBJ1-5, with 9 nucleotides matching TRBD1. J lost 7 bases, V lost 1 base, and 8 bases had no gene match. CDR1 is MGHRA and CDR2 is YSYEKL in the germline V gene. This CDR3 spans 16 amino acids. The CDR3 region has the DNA TGCGCCAGCAGCCAAGGGTTGGACAGGGGAAGCCAGCCCCAGCATTTT. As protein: CASSQGLDRGSQPQHF.

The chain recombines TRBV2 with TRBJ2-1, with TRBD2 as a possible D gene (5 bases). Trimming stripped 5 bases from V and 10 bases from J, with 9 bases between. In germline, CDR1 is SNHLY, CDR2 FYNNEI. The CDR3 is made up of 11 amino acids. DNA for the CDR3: TGTGCCAGCAGTCAACTAGGGGAGCAGTTCTTC. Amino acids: CASSQLGEQFF.

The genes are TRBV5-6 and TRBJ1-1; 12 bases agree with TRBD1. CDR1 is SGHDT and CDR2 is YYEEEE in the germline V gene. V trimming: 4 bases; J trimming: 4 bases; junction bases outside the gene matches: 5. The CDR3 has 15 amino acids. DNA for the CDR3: TGTGCCAGCAGCGGAGGGACAGGGGGCCCCACTGAAGCTTTCTTT. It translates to CASSGGTGGPTEAFF.

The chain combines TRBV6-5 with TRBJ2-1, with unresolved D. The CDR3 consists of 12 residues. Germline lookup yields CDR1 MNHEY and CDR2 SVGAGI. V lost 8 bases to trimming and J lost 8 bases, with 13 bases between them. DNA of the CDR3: TGTGCCAGCTCAAACCTCGGGTATGAGCAGTTCTTC. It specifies CASSNLGYEQFF.

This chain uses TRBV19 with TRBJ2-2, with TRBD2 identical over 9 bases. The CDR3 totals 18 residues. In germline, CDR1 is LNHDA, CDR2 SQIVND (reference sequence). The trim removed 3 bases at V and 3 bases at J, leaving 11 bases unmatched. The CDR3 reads CASSMRLAGLEYTGELFF. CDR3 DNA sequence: TGTGCCAGTAGTATGAGGCTAGCGGGACTCGAGTACACCGGGGAGCTGTTTTTT.

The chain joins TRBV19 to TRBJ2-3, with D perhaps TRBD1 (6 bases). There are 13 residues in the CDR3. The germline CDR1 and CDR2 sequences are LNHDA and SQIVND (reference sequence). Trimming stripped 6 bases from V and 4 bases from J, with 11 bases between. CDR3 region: CASRGTFADTQYF. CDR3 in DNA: TGTGCCAGTAGGGGGACATTTGCAGATACGCAGTATTTT.

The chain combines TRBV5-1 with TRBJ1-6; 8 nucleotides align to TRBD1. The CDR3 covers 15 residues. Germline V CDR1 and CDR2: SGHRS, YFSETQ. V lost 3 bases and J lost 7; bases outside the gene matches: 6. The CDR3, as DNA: TGCGCCAGCAGCTCGCGGACAGGGATGAATTCACCCCTCCACTTT. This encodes CASSSRTGMNSPLHF.

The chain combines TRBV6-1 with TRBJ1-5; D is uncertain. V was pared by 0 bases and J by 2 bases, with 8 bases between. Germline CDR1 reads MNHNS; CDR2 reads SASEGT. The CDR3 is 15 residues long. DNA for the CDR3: TGTGCCAGCAGTGAAGCGCGGGGTGGCAATCAGCCCCAGCATTTT. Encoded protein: CASSEARGGNQPQHF.

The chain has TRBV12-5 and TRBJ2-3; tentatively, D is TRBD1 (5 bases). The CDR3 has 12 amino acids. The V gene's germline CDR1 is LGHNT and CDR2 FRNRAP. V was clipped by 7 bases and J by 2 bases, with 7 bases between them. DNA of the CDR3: TGTGCTAGTGACGGACACACAGATACGCAGTATTTT. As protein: CASDGHTDTQYF.

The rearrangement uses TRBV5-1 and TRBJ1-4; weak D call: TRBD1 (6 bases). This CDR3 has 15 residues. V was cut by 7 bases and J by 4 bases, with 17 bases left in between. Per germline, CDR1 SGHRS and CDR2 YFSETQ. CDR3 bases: TGCGCCAGCGCATCCGACAGGTGGGATAATGAAAAACTGTTTTTT. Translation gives CASASDRWDNEKLFF.

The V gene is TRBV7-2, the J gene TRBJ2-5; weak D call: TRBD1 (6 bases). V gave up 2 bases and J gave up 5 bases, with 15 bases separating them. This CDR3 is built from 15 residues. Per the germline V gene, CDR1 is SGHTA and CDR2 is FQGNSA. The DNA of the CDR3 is TGTGCCAGCAGCTTACAAACAGGGCACATTGAGACCCAGTACTTC. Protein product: CASSLQTGHIETQYF.